This T cell receptor (beta chain) derives from a study of T cells after yellow fever vaccination. This CDR3 spans 15 amino acids. Per the germline V gene, CDR1 is MGHRA and CDR2 is YSYEKL. With 4 bases clipped from V and 6 bases from J, the junction kept 11 bases outside the gene matches. Template-switching 5'RACE yielded the TCR cDNA; a universal primer site and UMIs were added in the process. Each CDR3 protein gets one entry after TCRdb re-called the 5' RACE reads with MiXCR. The data contain some 300,000 distinct CDR3 sequences, roughly 8.4% of them singletons. The source material was PBMCs, sampled roughly 46 days after the first yellow fever vaccination. The sequence came from a young man who received the YFV17D yellow fever vaccine. J is TRBJ2-7 and V is TRBV4-1; TRBD2 aligns across 8 bases. The CDR3 region has the DNA TGCGCCAGCAGCCGCGCCTACGGGGGGGCGTTCGAGCAGTACTTC. Residues: CASSRAYGGAFEQYF.